This is a list of T cell receptor beta chains from one sample in a study of CD8 T cells in Susac syndrome. TCRdb ran MiXCR on the immunoSEQ multiplex PCR reads and lists one entry per CDR3 protein. Here the sample spans around 270,000 distinct CDR3 sequences, about 82% being singletons. Material: CD8+ T cells from PBMCs. The receptors come from a human donor with multiple sclerosis. Each CDR3 is given with its conserved first and last residue. D genes are given only for firm matches. Not all rows give a size; the values are once, few, many and, for expanded clones, a class.

NA	NA	TRBV6-5	TRBJ2-3	CASSLVNTDTQYF	TGTGCCAGCAGTTTGGTGAACACAGATACGCAGTATTTT
NA	TRBD2	TRBV4-3	TRBJ2-7	CASSHQRGEYEQYF	TGCGCCAGCAGCCACCAGCGGGGTGAATACGAGCAGTACTTC
NA	TRBD2	TRBV4-3	TRBJ2-2	CASSRYRTSGSYTGELFF	TGCGCCAGCAGCCGGTATAGGACTAGCGGGTCCTACACCGGGGAGCTGTTTTTT
NA	NA	TRBV6-4	TRBJ2-7	CANSIREQYF	TGTGCCAACTCTATACGCGAGCAGTACTTC
NA	TRBD1	TRBV6-2/TRBV6-3	TRBJ2-7	CASRFRGNYEQYF	TGTGCCAGCAGGTTCAGGGGGAACTACGAGCAGTACTTC
NA	NA	TRBV7-9	TRBJ2-7	CASSSGVSYEQYF	TGTGCCAGCAGCTCCGGGGTCAGCTACGAGCAGTACTTC
NA	NA	TRBV29-1	TRBJ1-1	CSAHDPSGTGGEAFF	TGCAGCGCCCACGACCCCTCCGGGACGGGGGGTGAAGCTTTCTTT
once	TRBD1	TRBV5-6	TRBJ2-7	CASSSQGAHEQYF	TGTGCCAGCAGCTCACAGGGGGCACACGAGCAGTACTTC
NA	TRBD2	TRBV24-1	TRBJ2-1	CATSDHLAGGEQFF	TGTGCCACCAGTGACCACCTAGCGGGAGGTGAGCAGTTCTTC
NA	NA	TRBV24-1	TRBJ2-3	CATSSNPPDAQYF	TGTGCCACCAGTTCAAACCCACCGGATGCGCAGTATTTT
NA	NA	TRBV7-9	TRBJ2-2	CASSYPGRGETGELFF	TGTGCCAGCAGCTACCCCGGTAGGGGGGAAACCGGGGAGCTGTTTTTT
NA	NA	TRBV7-9	TRBJ2-7	CASSSLPTGTYEQYF	TGTGCCAGCAGCTCGTTACCGACGGGGACCTACGAGCAGTACTTC
NA	TRBD2	TRBV6-1	TRBJ2-1	CASSDGREPYNEQFF	TGTGCCAGCAGTGATGGGCGGGAGCCCTACAATGAGCAGTTCTTC
NA	TRBD2	TRBV2	TRBJ2-1	CASSAGPTSGLSSYNEQFF	TGTGCCAGCAGTGCCGGACCGACTAGCGGCCTAAGCTCCTACAATGAGCAGTTCTTC
NA	NA	TRBV29-1	TRBJ2-7	CSVEGLGYEQYF	TGCAGCGTTGAGGGACTGGGCTACGAGCAGTACTTC
NA	TRBD1	TRBV6-1	TRBJ2-5	CASSALPGTGEGETQYF	TGTGCCAGCAGCGCACTTCCCGGGACAGGGGAAGGGGAGACCCAGTACTTC
NA	NA	TRBV27	TRBJ1-1	CASSTHTATEAFF	TGTGCCAGCAGTACACACACAGCCACTGAAGCTTTCTTT
NA	NA	TRBV27	TRBJ2-3	CASSFGQSDTQYF	TGTGCCAGCAGTTTTGGTCAGTCAGATACGCAGTATTTT
once	NA	TRBV27	TRBJ1-2	CASRTNYGYTF	TGTGCCAGCAGGACTAACTATGGCTACACCTTC
once	NA	TRBV7-9	TRBJ1-1	CASSLVLVRQAFF	TGTGCCAGCAGCTTAGTCCTCGTAAGACAAGCTTTCTTT
NA	NA	TRBV10-3	TRBJ2-4	CAISEAKNIQYF	TGTGCCATCAGTGAAGCCAAAAACATTCAGTACTTC
NA	NA	TRBV4-3	TRBJ2-1	CASSQTPTLGHEQFF	TGCGCCAGCAGCCAAACCCCTACCTTGGGTCATGAGCAGTTCTTC
NA	TRBD2	TRBV6-1	TRBJ2-1	CATQPSLAEGTYNEQFF	TGTGCCACCCAACCATCCCTAGCGGAGGGAACCTACAATGAGCAGTTCTTC
NA	NA	TRBV27	TRBJ2-7	CASSFAGQNYEQYF	TGTGCCAGCAGTTTCGCGGGACAAAACTACGAGCAGTACTTC
NA	NA	TRBV20-1	TRBJ1-1	CSAGQDSEAFF	TGCAGTGCCGGGCAGGACAGTGAAGCTTTCTTT
NA	TRBD1	TRBV7-9	TRBJ2-7	CASSLFGAEGATPYEQYF	TGTGCCAGCAGCTTATTCGGCGCCGAGGGGGCAACCCCCTACGAGCAGTACTTC
NA	NA	TRBV12-3/TRBV12-4	TRBJ2-3	CASSFGFHTDTQYF	TGTGCCAGCAGTTTCGGCTTTCACACAGATACGCAGTATTTT
NA	NA	TRBV9	TRBJ2-1	CASSFGTDSYNEQFF	TGTGCCAGCAGCTTCGGGACGGACTCCTACAATGAGCAGTTCTTC
NA	TRBD1	TRBV6-1	TRBJ1-5	CASSGDRGPNQPQHF	TGTGCCAGCAGTGGTGACAGGGGGCCGAATCAGCCCCAGCATTTT
NA	NA	TRBV6-5	TRBJ2-5	CASSYSKGGQETQYF	TGTGCCAGCAGTTACTCAAAAGGGGGGCAAGAGACCCAGTACTTC
NA	NA	TRBV7-9	TRBJ2-7	CASGFTGTYEQYF	TGTGCCAGCGGATTTACAGGTACCTACGAGCAGTACTTC
NA	TRBD1	TRBV24-1	TRBJ1-2	CATMDREDYGYTF	TGTGCCACAATGGACAGGGAGGACTATGGCTACACCTTC
once	NA	TRBV7-9	TRBJ2-3	CASSPPFGAASTDTQYF	TGTGCCAGCAGCCCTCCCTTCGGGGCGGCTAGCACAGATACGCAGTATTTT
few	NA	TRBV7-9	TRBJ2-7	CASSPPGAAEQYF	TGTGCCAGCAGCCCGCCAGGGGCTGCCGAGCAGTACTTC
NA	TRBD2	TRBV20-1	TRBJ2-1	CSARAGLAGSSYNEQFF	TGCAGTGCTAGAGCCGGCCTAGCGGGAAGCTCCTACAATGAGCAGTTCTTC
NA	TRBD2	TRBV2	TRBJ2-7	CASRVLAGVSLEQYF	TGTGCCAGCAGGGTACTAGCGGGAGTCTCCCTCGAGCAGTACTTC
NA	NA	TRBV4-3	TRBJ2-1	CASSQDSAGQSSYNEQFF	TGCGCCAGCAGCCAAGATTCGGCAGGACAGAGCTCCTACAATGAGCAGTTCTTC
NA	TRBD1	TRBV27	TRBJ2-2	CASSLGTGAYTGELLF	TGTGCCAGCAGTTTGGGGACAGGGGCATACACCGGGGAGCTGCTTTTT
NA	TRBD1	TRBV6-5	TRBJ1-1	CASSYSESGGLNTEAFF	TGTGCCAGCAGTTACTCGGAGTCAGGGGGTCTTAACACTGAAGCTTTCTTT
NA	TRBD1	TRBV4-3	TRBJ2-1	CASSLRTGGFDNEQFF	TGCGCCAGCAGCTTACGGACAGGGGGCTTCGACAATGAGCAGTTCTTC
NA	NA	TRBV18	TRBJ2-7	CASSPRAPGESSYEQYF	TGTGCCAGCTCACCAAGGGCTCCGGGGGAAAGCTCCTACGAGCAGTACTTC
NA	NA	TRBV13	TRBJ1-2	CASSSGRDNYGYTF	TGTGCCAGCAGCTCTGGGAGAGACAACTATGGCTACACCTTC
NA	TRBD2	TRBV4-1	TRBJ2-3	CASSQDLGGSSDTQYF	TGCGCCAGCAGCCAAGATTTAGGCGGGAGCTCAGATACGCAGTATTTT
NA	NA	TRBV4-3	TRBJ2-1	CASSQSRDWVYNEQFF	TGCGCCAGCAGCCAAAGCCGGGACTGGGTCTACAATGAGCAGTTCTTC
NA	NA	TRBV4-3	TRBJ1-1	CASTADFQRTGAFF	TGCGCCAGCACCGCCGACTTCCAGAGGACTGGAGCTTTCTTT
NA	TRBD2	TRBV20-1	TRBJ2-1	CSARDTGTTGYNEQFF	TGCAGTGCTAGAGATACCGGGACTACCGGATACAATGAGCAGTTCTTC
NA	NA	TRBV27	TRBJ2-7	CASSSMPGPFSYEQYF	TGTGCCAGCAGTTCTATGCCGGGACCCTTCTCCTACGAGCAGTACTTC
NA	NA	TRBV4-2	TRBJ1-4	CASSQDGFIKSHEKLFF	TGTGCCAGCAGCCAAGACGGTTTCATAAAGTCACATGAAAAACTGTTTTTT
NA	NA	TRBV7-2	TRBJ2-5	CASSLEHGQETQYF	TGTGCCAGCAGCTTAGAGCACGGACAAGAGACCCAGTACTTC
once	NA	TRBV19	TRBJ2-1	CASKGSIANEQFF	TGTGCCAGTAAAGGTAGCATCGCCAATGAGCAGTTCTTC
NA	TRBD1	TRBV6-5	TRBJ2-7	CASKGGNSYEQYF	TGTGCCAGCAAAGGGGGCAACTCCTACGAGCAGTACTTC
once	NA	TRBV14	TRBJ2-1	CASSQEYSGTRVGEQFF	TGTGCCAGCAGCCAAGAATACAGCGGGACACGAGTAGGTGAGCAGTTCTTC
NA	NA	TRBV6-2/TRBV6-3	TRBJ2-1	CASSEADTYNEQFF	TGTGCCAGCAGTGAGGCGGATACCTACAATGAGCAGTTCTTC
NA	NA	TRBV27	TRBJ2-7	CASSFMSGVSYEQYF	TGTGCCAGCAGTTTCATGTCAGGGGTGTCCTACGAGCAGTACTTC